Reported below is one T cell receptor beta chain. This sample is part of a study of CD8 T cells in Susac syndrome. V gave up 4 bases and J gave up 5 bases; unmatched junction bases: 6. CDR3 size: 14 residues. Looked up from germline, CDR1 is SEHNR and CDR2 is FQNEAQ (reference sequence). After extraction with the RNeasy kit, 0.5 to 1 ug of the RNA was reverse transcribed using random hexamers. One entry per CDR3 protein results from TCRdb running MiXCR on the immunoSEQ multiplex PCR reads. The sample lists more than 100,000 distinct CDR3 sequences; around 75% were seen once. This sequence joins TRBV7-9 and TRBJ1-1; TRBD1 matches at 8 bases. Sequenced sample: CD8+ T cells from PBMCs. This clonotype was obtained from a human donor with multiple sclerosis. The CDR3 sequence is CASSSDRVVTEAFF. In DNA form, the CDR3 reads TGTGCCAGCAGCTCGGACAGGGTAGTGACTGAAGCTTTCTTT.